The source of this T cell receptor (beta chain) is a study of vaccination effects on CD4 cells after COVID-19. The overall study: Following the second dose by a median of 72 days, the post-vaccine samples were obtained.

Under the ViraFEST assay, PBMC were stimulated with viral peptide pools so that antigen-specific CD4+ T cells expanded. Sequencing was performed afterwards. Following culture for under 12 days, CD4+ T cells were isolated. Two doses of either BNT162b2 or mRNA-1273 were given to each participant. The length of the CDR3 is 13 residues. V shed 7 bases and J 6 bases; nucleotides not matched to a gene: 10. The germline CDR1 and CDR2 sequences are SQVTM and ANQGSEA. On this clone: Antigen unknown.

Study-level findings and limits: After vaccination, at late timepoints, clones induced by infection and by vaccine contracted markedly.

Here immunoSEQ multiplex PCR was the method, and the copy in TCRdb shows in-frame clones only, minus some. The table includes about 25,000 clones, almost 70% detected once. This sequence joins TRBV29-1 and TRBJ2-3; 7 bases line up with TRBD2. The TCR sequence derives from a human donor who received a COVID-19 vaccine. Sequencing used CD4+ T cells from PBMCs cultured with SARS-CoV-2 spike peptides, obtained after COVID-19 vaccination. Here the CDR3 reads CSAERDGRDTQYF. The CDR3 bases are TGCAGCGCGGAGCGGGACGGGAGGGATACGCAGTATTTT.